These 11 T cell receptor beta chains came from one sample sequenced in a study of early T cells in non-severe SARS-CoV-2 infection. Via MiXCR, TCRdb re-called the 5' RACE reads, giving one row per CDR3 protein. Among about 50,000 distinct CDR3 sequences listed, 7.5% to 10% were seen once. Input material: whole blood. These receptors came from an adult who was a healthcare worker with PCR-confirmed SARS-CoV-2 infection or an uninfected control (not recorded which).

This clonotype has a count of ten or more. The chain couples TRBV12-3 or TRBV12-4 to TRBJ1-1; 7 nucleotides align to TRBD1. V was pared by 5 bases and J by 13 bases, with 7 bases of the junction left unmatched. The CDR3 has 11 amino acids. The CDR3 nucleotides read TGTGCCAGCAGTGATGACAGGGAGCATTTCTTT. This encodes CASSDDREHFF.

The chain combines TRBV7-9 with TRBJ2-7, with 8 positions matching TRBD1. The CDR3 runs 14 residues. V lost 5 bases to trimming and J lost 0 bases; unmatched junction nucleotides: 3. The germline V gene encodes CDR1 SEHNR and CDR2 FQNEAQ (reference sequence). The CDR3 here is CASSRTGSSYEQYF. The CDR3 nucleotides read TGTGCCAGCAGCCGGACAGGGAGCTCCTACGAGCAGTACTTC.

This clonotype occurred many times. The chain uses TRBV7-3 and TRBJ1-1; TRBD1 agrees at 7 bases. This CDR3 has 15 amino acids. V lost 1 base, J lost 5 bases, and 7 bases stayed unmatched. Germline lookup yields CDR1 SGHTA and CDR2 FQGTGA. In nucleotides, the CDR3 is TGTGCCAGCAGCTTAAATCCAGGGGGTTCGACTGAAGCTTTCTTT. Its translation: CASSLNPGGSTEAFF. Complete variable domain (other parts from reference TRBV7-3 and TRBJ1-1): GAGVSQTPSNKVTEKGKYVELRCDPISGHTALYWYRQSLGQGPEFLIYFQGTGAADDSGLPNDRFFAVRPEGSVSTLKIQRTERGDSAVYLCASSLNPGGSTEAFFGQGTRLTVV.

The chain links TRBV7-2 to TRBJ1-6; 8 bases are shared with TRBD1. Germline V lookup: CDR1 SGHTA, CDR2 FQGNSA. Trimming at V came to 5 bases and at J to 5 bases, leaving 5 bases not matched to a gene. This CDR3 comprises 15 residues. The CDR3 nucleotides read TGTGCCAGCAGCCCGCAGGGGGCCCATAATTCACCCCTCCACTTT. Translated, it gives CASSPQGAHNSPLHF.

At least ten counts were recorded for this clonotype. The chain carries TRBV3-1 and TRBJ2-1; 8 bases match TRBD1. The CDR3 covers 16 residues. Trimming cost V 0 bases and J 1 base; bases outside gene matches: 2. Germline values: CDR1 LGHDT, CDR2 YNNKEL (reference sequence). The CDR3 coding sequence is TGTGCCAGCAGCCAAGATTGGGACAGGTCCTACAATGAGCAGTTCTTC. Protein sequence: CASSQDWDRSYNEQFF.

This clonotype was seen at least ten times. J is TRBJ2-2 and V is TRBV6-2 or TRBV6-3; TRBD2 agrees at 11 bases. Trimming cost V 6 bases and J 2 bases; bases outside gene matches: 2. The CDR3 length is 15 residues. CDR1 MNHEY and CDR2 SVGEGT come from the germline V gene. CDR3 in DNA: TGTGCCAGCAGAAGACTAGCGGGAAACACCGGGGAGCTGTTTTTT. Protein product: CASRRLAGNTGELFF.

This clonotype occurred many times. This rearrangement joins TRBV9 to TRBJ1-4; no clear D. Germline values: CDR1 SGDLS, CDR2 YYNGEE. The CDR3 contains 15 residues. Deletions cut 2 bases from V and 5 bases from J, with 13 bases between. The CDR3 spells CASSVEGRKNEKLFF. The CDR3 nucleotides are TGTGCCAGCAGCGTGGAAGGACGCAAAAATGAAAAACTGTTTTTT.

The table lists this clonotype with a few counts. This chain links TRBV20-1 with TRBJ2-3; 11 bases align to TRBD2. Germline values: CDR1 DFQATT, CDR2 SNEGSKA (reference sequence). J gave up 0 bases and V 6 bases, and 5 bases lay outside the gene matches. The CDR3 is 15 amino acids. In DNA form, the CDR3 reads TGCAGTGCCCCCGGGACTAGCGGAAGCACAGATACGCAGTATTTT. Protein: CSAPGTSGSTDTQYF.

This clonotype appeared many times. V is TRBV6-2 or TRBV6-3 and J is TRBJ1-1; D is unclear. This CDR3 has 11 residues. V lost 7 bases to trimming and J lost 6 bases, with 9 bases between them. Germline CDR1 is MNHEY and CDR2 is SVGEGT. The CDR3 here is CASTSRAEAFF. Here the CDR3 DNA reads TGTGCCAGCACGTCTCGCGCTGAAGCTTTCTTT.

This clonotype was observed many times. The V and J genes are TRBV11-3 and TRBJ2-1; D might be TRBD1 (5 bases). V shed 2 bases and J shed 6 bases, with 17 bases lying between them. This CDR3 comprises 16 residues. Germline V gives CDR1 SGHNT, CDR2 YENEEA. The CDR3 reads CASSLQGGKASNEQFF. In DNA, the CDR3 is TGTGCCAGCAGCTTACAGGGCGGTAAGGCTAGCAATGAGCAGTTCTTC.

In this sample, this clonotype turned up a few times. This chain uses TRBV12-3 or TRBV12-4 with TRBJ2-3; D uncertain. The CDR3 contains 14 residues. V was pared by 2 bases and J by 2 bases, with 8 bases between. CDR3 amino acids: CASSLRLYTDTQYF. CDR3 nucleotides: TGTGCCAGCAGTTTACGGCTCTACACAGATACGCAGTATTTT.